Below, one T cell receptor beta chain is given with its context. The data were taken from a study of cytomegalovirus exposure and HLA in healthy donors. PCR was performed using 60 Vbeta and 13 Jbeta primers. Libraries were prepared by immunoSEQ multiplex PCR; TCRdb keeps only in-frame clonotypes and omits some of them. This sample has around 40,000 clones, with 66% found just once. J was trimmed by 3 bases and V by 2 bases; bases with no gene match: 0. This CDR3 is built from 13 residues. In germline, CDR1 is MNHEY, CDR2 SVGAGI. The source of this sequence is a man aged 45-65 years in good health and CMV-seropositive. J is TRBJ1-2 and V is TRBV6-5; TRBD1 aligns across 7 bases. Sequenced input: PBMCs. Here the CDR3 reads CASSYQGDYGYTF. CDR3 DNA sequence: TGTGCCAGCAGTTACCAGGGGGACTATGGCTACACCTTC.